This T cell receptor (beta chain) was sequenced in a study of blood T cells in healthy people across ages. V was clipped by 0 bases and J by 4 bases, with 11 bases between them. The CDR3 consists of 15 residues. Germline V gene data show CDR1 as SGHVS and CDR2 as FQNEAQ. A J-beta primer mix and a sample-barcoded 5' primer were used in a second PCR of roughly 7 to 12 cycles. MiXCR was run by TCRdb on the 5' RACE reads, yielding one entry per CDR3 protein. The data hold hundreds of thousands of distinct CDR3 sequences, with roughly half observed a single time. The sequence was collected from a woman older than 75 in good health. This chain joins TRBV7-8 and TRBJ2-3; D not resolved. The sample consisted of blood. The CDR3 protein is CASSLATRKADTQYF. The CDR3 nucleotides read TGTGCCAGCAGCTTAGCGACCCGAAAGGCAGATACGCAGTATTTT. The variable domain in full, completed from reference TRBV7-8 and TRBJ2-3, reads GAGVSQSPRYKVAKRGQDVALRCDPISGHVSLFWYQQALGQGPEFLTYFQNEAQLDKSGLPSDRFFAERPEGSVSTLKIQRTQQEDSAVYLCASSLATRKADTQYFGPGTRLTVL.